This T cell receptor (beta chain) was captured by sequencing in a study of blood T cell repertoires in COVID-19. On the study more broadly: Whether acute or convalescent, the COVID-19 samples came from the United States, Italy and Spain. The cDNA or gDNA used as material had been derived from T cells, B-cell-depleted T cells, or PBMCs.

In the original analysis: Estimates of nucleated cell counts were drawn from the amplification of reference gene primers. Assay: immunoSEQ multiplex PCR; the TCRdb copy retains only in-frame clones and omits some. The DNA was the basis for D and trimming; V, J and clone size are from that table. In the table there are 200,000 to 300,000 clones, roughly nine tenths of which are singletons. Germline loops: CDR1 KGHSH, CDR2 LQKENI. The CDR3 is 12 residues long. V gave up 4 bases and J gave up 4 bases, with 7 bases separating them. The rearrangement uses TRBV18 and TRBJ1-1; D possibly corresponds to TRBD1 (5 bases). The sequencing sample was made of peripheral blood. The receptor's source is a man aged 55-75 years who had recovered from COVID-19. The CDR3 protein is CASSQGLTEAFF. The CDR3 DNA sequence: TGTGCCAGCTCACAGGGGCTCACTGAAGCTTTCTTT.